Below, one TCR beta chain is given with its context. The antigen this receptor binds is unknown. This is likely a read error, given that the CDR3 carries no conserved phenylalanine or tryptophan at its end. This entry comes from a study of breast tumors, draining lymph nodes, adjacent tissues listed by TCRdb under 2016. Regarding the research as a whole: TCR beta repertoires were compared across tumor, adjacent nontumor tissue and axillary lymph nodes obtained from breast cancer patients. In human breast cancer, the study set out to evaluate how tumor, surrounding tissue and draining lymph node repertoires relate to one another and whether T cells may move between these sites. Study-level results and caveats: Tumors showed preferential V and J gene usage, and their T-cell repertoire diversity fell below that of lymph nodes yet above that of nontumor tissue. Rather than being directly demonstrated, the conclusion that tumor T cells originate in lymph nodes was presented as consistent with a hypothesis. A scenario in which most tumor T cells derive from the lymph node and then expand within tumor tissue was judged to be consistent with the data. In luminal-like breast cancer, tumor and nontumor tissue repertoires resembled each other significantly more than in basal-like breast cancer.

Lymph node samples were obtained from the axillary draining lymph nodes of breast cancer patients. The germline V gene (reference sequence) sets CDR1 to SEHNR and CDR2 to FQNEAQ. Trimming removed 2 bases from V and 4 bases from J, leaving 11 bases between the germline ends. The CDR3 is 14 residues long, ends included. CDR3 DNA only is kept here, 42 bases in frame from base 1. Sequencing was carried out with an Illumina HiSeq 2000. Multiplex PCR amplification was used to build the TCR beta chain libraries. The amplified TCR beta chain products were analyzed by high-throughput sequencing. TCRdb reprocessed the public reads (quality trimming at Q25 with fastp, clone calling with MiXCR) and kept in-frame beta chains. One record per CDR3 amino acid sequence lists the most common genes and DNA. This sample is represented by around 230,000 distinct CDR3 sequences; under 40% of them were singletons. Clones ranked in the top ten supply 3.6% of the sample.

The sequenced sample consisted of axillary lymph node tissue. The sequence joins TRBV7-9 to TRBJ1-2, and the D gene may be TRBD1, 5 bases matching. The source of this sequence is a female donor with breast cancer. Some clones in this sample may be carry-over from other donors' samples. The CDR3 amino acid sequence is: CASSLYRGSYGYTL. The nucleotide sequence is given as TGTGCCAGCAGCTTATACCGGGGGAGCTATGGCTACACCCTC.